These 13 T cell receptor beta chains were all obtained from the same sample, sequenced in a study of CD8 T cells in Susac syndrome. RNA in amounts of roughly 0.5 to 1 ug was reverse transcribed with random hexamers. TCRdb re-called the immunoSEQ multiplex PCR reads through MiXCR, storing one row per CDR3 protein. The sample lists about 69,000 distinct CDR3 sequences, 85% to 95% seen once, with around 0.25% in the top ten. The sequenced material came from CD8+ T cells from PBMCs. All receptors derive from a human donor in good health.

This chain links TRBV7-3 with TRBJ2-7, with a possible D match to TRBD1 (6 bases). Germline assignment: CDR1 SGHTA and CDR2 FQGTGA. V was pared by 4 bases and J by 2 bases, with 15 bases between. The CDR3 contains 15 residues. This chain's CDR3 is CASSSPETGAYEQYF. DNA of the CDR3: TGTGCCAGCAGCTCCCCGGAGACAGGCGCCTACGAGCAGTACTTC. Combining the CDR3 with reference TRBV7-3 and TRBJ2-7 gives the whole variable domain GAGVSQTPSNKVTEKGKYVELRCDPISGHTALYWYRQSLGQGPEFLIYFQGTGAADDSGLPNDRFFAVRPEGSVSTLKIQRTERGDSAVYLCASSSPETGAYEQYFGPGTRLTVT.

This clonotype has more than one count but fewer than ten. The chain carries TRBV7-9 and TRBJ2-5; TRBD2 aligns across 7 bases. In germline, CDR1 is SEHNR, CDR2 FQNEAQ (reference sequence). The CDR3 length is 14 residues. The V gene end was trimmed by 4 bases and the J gene end by 5 bases; junction bases not matched to a gene: 7. The CDR3 DNA follows: TGTGCCAGCAGCTCAGCGGGGCGAGGGGAGACCCAGTACTTC. Translation gives CASSSAGRGETQYF.

V gene TRBV20-1 combines with J gene TRBJ1-2; unclear D gene. There are 10 residues in the CDR3. With 0 bases removed from V and 6 bases from J, the gap between germline ends came to 2 bases. CDR1 is DFQATT and CDR2 is SNEGSKA in the germline V gene (reference sequence). The CDR3 DNA is TGCAGTGCTAGAGATCATGGCTACACCTTC. It encodes CSARDHGYTF.

J is TRBJ1-1 and V is TRBV4-2; tentatively, D is TRBD1 (5 bases). V was cut by 4 bases and J by 3 bases, with 18 bases left in between. Germline CDR1 reads LGHNA; CDR2 reads YNFKEQ. This CDR3 has 16 amino acids. The CDR3 bases are TGTGCCAGCAGCCCCCGGGACTCCCTGGAGGACACTGAAGCTTTCTTT. It specifies CASSPRDSLEDTEAFF.

The chain couples TRBV27 to TRBJ2-3; D is tentatively TRBD1 or TRBD2 (6 bases each). Germline CDR1 reads MNHEY; CDR2 reads SMNVEV (reference sequence). This CDR3 is 16 amino acids long. V lost 5 bases, J lost 4 bases, and 19 bases lay in between. The CDR3 reads CASSPLGTGGPDTQYF. For the CDR3, the DNA is TGTGCCAGCAGTCCCCTGGGGACCGGGGGCCCAGATACGCAGTATTTT.

With regard to this clonotype: The junction departs from germline at one end; a sequencing error may be responsible. The chain is built from TRBV7-7 and TRBJ1-3, with 8 bases fitting TRBD1. The CDR3 length is 15 residues. Germline V gene data show CDR1 as SSHAT and CDR2 as FNYEAQ (reference sequence). The CDR3 loop reads CASSSGQGSGNTIYF. The CDR3, as DNA: TGTGCTAGCAGCTCCGGACAGGGTTCTGGAAACACCATATATTTT.

V usage is TRBV30 and J usage is TRBJ2-7; no clear D gene. The germline V gene encodes CDR1 GTSNPN and CDR2 SVGIG (reference sequence). V lost 3 bases and J 0 bases, leaving 9 bases between the germline ends. The CDR3 is 13 amino acids. The CDR3 is CAWRGFDSYEQYF. CDR3 nucleotide sequence: TGTGCCTGGAGAGGGTTCGACTCCTACGAGCAGTACTTC.

The V call is TRBV14, the J call TRBJ2-5; weak D call: TRBD1 (6 bases). Germline CDR1 SGHDN, CDR2 FVKESK. The CDR3 has 16 residues. Trimming cost V 4 bases and J 0 bases, with 15 bases left between them. The DNA of the CDR3 is TGTGCCAGCAGCCTCAGGACAGCCTCATACCAAGAGACCCAGTACTTC. It specifies CASSLRTASYQETQYF.

This clonotype is classed as medium-sized (0.01 to 0.1%). A junction end diverges from the germline sequence, so it may reflect a read error. The V gene is TRBV5-1, the J gene TRBJ2-1, with D unresolved. Germline-derived CDR1 and CDR2 are SGHRS and YFSETQ. This CDR3 spans 12 amino acids. This CDR3 reads CASSLGGNEQFF. CDR3 nucleotides: TGTGCCAGCAGCTTAGGTGGCAATGAGCAGTTCTTC.

J is TRBJ1-2 and V is TRBV24-1; D remains unclear. This CDR3 contains 11 residues. V was cut by 5 bases and J by 5 bases, with 5 bases left in between. The germline V gene encodes CDR1 KGHDR and CDR2 SFDVKD. The CDR3 loop is CATSGGYGYTF. In nucleotides, the CDR3 is TGTGCCACCAGTGGGGGATATGGCTACACCTTC.

The V call is TRBV15, the J call TRBJ2-7, with D perhaps being TRBD1 or TRBD2 (6 bases each). V was shortened by 0 bases and J by 2 bases, with 26 bases between the two germline ends. Germline lookup yields CDR1 LNHNV and CDR2 YYDKDF (reference sequence). CDR3 length equals 20 residues. The chain's CDR3 is CATSRDDPGAITSFAYEQYF. DNA for the CDR3: TGTGCCACCAGCAGAGATGACCCGGGGGCCATTACATCTTTTGCCTACGAGCAGTACTTC.

The chain carries TRBV5-1 and TRBJ2-1, with D possibly being TRBD1 (7 bases). V was cut by 2 bases and J by 7 bases, with 16 bases left in between. This CDR3 contains 15 residues. Germline V gives CDR1 SGHRS, CDR2 YFSETQ. CDR3 loop: CASSLGDREVNEQFF. The CDR3 DNA follows: TGCGCCAGCAGCTTAGGCGACAGGGAGGTAAATGAGCAGTTCTTC.

The chain links TRBV6-6 to TRBJ2-2, with D unclear. Germline lookup yields CDR1 MNHNY and CDR2 SVGAGI (reference sequence). Trimming removed 4 bases from V and 4 bases from J, with 13 bases in between. The CDR3 runs to 15 residues. CDR3 coding DNA: TGTGCCAGCAGTTTGTACCGGGCCTCCACCGGGGAGCTGTTTTTT. Translated, it gives CASSLYRASTGELFF.